The 25 T cell receptor beta chains below all came from one sample that was sequenced in a study of OX40 agonist ivuxolimab in advanced cancers. Libraries were prepared by immunoSEQ multiplex PCR; TCRdb keeps only in-frame clonotypes and omits some of them. The sample lists about 75,000 clones; around 83% were seen once. The input for sequencing was CD4+ or CD8+ T cells sorted from blood, taken in a trial of the OX40 agonist ivuxolimab. These receptor sequences come from an adult with an advanced solid tumor such as melanoma, head and neck, liver or kidney cancer.

The genes are TRBV7-3 and TRBJ2-5; D is perhaps TRBD1 (5 bases). The germline V and J ends were trimmed by 4 bases and 2 bases, with 8 bases remaining between them. The CDR3 runs to 13 residues. Germline-derived CDR1 and CDR2 are SGHTA and FQGTGA. CDR3 sequence reads: CASSWTNQETQYF. The CDR3 region has the DNA TGTGCCAGCAGCTGGACAAATCAAGAGACCCAGTACTTC.

The V call is TRBV9, the J call TRBJ2-3; possible D gene TRBD1, 6 bases. The V and J ends lost 7 bases and 2 bases respectively, with 20 bases between them. The germline gives CDR1 SGDLS, CDR2 YYNGEE. The CDR3 contains 16 residues. CDR3 loop: CASATEQGINTDTQYF. In DNA form, the CDR3 reads TGTGCCAGCGCGACCGAGCAGGGGATTAACACAGATACGCAGTATTTT.

This rearrangement joins TRBV7-2 to TRBJ1-4, with D unresolved. CDR3 length: 13 residues. CDR1 and CDR2 (germline): SGHTA, FQGNSA. Trimming took off 4 bases at V and 8 bases at J, with 11 bases between the two ends. The CDR3 spells CASSSTFREKLFF. CDR3 bases: TGTGCCAGCAGCTCGACCTTTAGGGAAAAACTGTTTTTT.

The CDR3 region is CASSLAEYTEAFF. The CDR3, as DNA: TGCGCCAGCAGCTTGGCCGAATACACTGAAGCTTTCTTT. The J gene is TRBJ1-1, the V gene TRBV5-1; D is ambiguous. The CDR3 has 13 residues. Trimming stripped 0 bases from V and 3 bases from J, with 6 bases between. The germline gives CDR1 SGHRS, CDR2 YFSETQ.

The rearrangement joins TRBV5-6 to TRBJ2-1, with a tentative D call TRBD1 (6 bases). Germline assignment: CDR1 SGHDT and CDR2 YYEEEE. This CDR3 is built from 16 residues. Trimming took 4 bases from V and 0 from J, leaving 14 bases between them. Here the CDR3 reads CASSLRGLSSYNEQFF. The CDR3 region has the DNA TGTGCCAGCAGCCTCAGGGGTCTGAGCTCCTACAATGAGCAGTTCTTC.

V and J are TRBV21-1 and TRBJ1-1. TRBV21-1 is noted as a pseudogene. The CDR3 sequence is 12 residues long. The CDR3 coding sequence is TGTGCCAGCAGGGGGGGGCAGCCTGAAGCTTTCTTT. It specifies CASRGGQPEAFF.

The chain employs TRBV28 and TRBJ2-7, with D perhaps TRBD1 or TRBD2 (6 bases each). CDR3 length: 13 residues. Trimming took 8 bases from V and 6 from J, leaving 17 bases between them. The germline V gene has CDR1 MDHEN and CDR2 SYDVKM. The CDR3 here is CASEGGRDFEQYF. CDR3 DNA sequence: TGTGCCAGCGAGGGGGGACGGGATTTCGAGCAGTACTTC.

This clone was seen just once. The rearrangement joins TRBV7-2 to TRBJ2-3; a weak D match, TRBD1 (6 bases). V gave up 5 bases and J gave up 4 bases, with 10 bases separating them. The CDR3 has 13 residues. CDR1 and CDR2 (germline): SGHTA, FQGNSA. The chain's CDR3 is CASSPRTADTQYF. The CDR3 nucleotides read TGTGCCAGCAGCCCCCGGACAGCAGATACGCAGTATTTT. Together with reference TRBV7-2 and TRBJ2-3, the CDR3 gives the full variable domain: GAGVSQSPSNKVTEKGKDVELRCDPISGHTALYWYRQSLGQGLEFLIYFQGNSAPDKSGLPSDRFSAERTGGSVSTLTIQRTQQEDSAVYLCASSPRTADTQYFGPGTRLTVL.

The V call is TRBV30, the J call TRBJ1-1, with a possible D match to TRBD1 (5 bases). The CDR3 sequence is 13 residues long. Germline V gene lookup returns CDR1 GTSNPN and CDR2 SVGIG (reference sequence). V gave up 2 bases and J gave up 3 bases, with 10 bases separating them. CDR3 sequence (DNA): TGTGCCTGGAGTATACAGGTCCACACTGAAGCTTTCTTT. This codes for CAWSIQVHTEAFF.

The CDR3: CASSLEAGANVLTF. The CDR3 DNA is TGTGCCAGCAGTTTAGAGGCTGGGGCCAACGTCCTGACTTTC. The chain joins TRBV28 to TRBJ2-6; D gene unclear. The CDR3 covers 14 residues. Germline V CDR1 and CDR2: MDHEN, SYDVKM. The V and J ends lost 2 bases and 2 bases respectively, with 4 bases between them.

CDR3 sequence reads: CSVRTGSSGNTIYF. In DNA, the CDR3 is TGCAGCGTTCGGACAGGCAGCTCTGGAAACACCATATATTTT. The rearrangement uses TRBV29-1 and TRBJ1-3, with 7 bases fitting TRBD1. The CDR3 spans 14 residues. Unmatched junction bases numbered 4, after V lost 5 bases and J lost 0 bases. From germline, CDR1 is SQVTM and CDR2 ANQGSEA.

V usage is TRBV5-4 and J usage is TRBJ1-3, with D possibly TRBD1 on 6 matching bases. The CDR3 runs to 15 residues. V shed 3 bases and J shed 0 bases, with 10 bases lying between them. Germline V gene data show CDR1 as SGHNT and CDR2 as YYREEE (reference sequence). CDR3 sequence (DNA): TGTGCCAGCAGCTCCGGGACATACTCTGGAAACACCATATATTTT. This sequence encodes CASSSGTYSGNTIYF.

Here the CDR3 DNA reads TGTGCCGGTTGGTCTGGAAGGGCTAACACCGGGGAGCTGTTTTTT. It codes for CAGWSGRANTGELFF. This sequence joins TRBV6-5 and TRBJ2-2; D gene uncertain. Per germline, CDR1 MNHEY and CDR2 SVGAGI. With 11 bases removed from V and 2 bases from J, the gap between germline ends came to 18 bases. This CDR3 is 15 amino acids long.

The V and J genes are TRBV4-2 and TRBJ2-3; 7 nucleotides agree with TRBD2. Looked up from germline, CDR1 is LGHNA and CDR2 is YNFKEQ. The CDR3 contains 14 residues. V lost 1 base to trimming and J lost 4 bases; unmatched junction nucleotides: 2. The CDR3 DNA reads TGTGCCAGCAGCCAAGCCAGCGGGGCAGATACGCAGTATTTT. Amino acid sequence: CASSQASGADTQYF.

The chain carries TRBV9 and TRBJ1-6; D might be TRBD1 (6 bases). This CDR3 comprises 14 residues. The V gene lost 1 base and the J gene lost 10 bases, with 12 bases spanning the gap. Germline CDR1 reads SGDLS; CDR2 reads YYNGEE. DNA for the CDR3: TGTGCCAGCAGCGTACTTGAGGGGGAGTCACCCCTCCACTTT. Residues: CASSVLEGESPLHF. Combining the CDR3 with reference TRBV9 and TRBJ1-6 gives the whole variable domain DSGVTQTPKHLITATGQRVTLRCSPRSGDLSVYWYQQSLDQGLQFLIQYYNGEERAKGNILERFSAQQFPDLHSELNLSSLELGDSALYFCASSVLEGESPLHFGNGTRLTVT.

The chain is built from TRBV5-1 and TRBJ2-1; 9 bases fit TRBD1. Per germline, CDR1 SGHRS and CDR2 YFSETQ. The trim removed 3 bases at V and 2 bases at J, leaving 3 bases unmatched. The length of the CDR3 is 15 residues. The DNA for the CDR3 is TGCGCCAGCAGCTCCCGGGACAGGGCCTACAATGAGCAGTTCTTC. It encodes CASSSRDRAYNEQFF.

The chain has TRBV29-1 and TRBJ2-3; 7 bases map to TRBD1. Germline assignment: CDR1 SQVTM and CDR2 ANQGSEA. The CDR3 consists of 13 residues. V lost 8 bases to trimming and J lost 2 bases; unmatched junction nucleotides: 7. This CDR3 reads CSLTGTATDTQYF. CDR3 sequence (DNA): TGCAGCTTAACTGGGACAGCCACAGATACGCAGTATTTT.

CDR3: CASRSGSSYNEQFF. The CDR3 bases are TGTGCCAGTAGGTCGGGGAGCTCCTACAATGAGCAGTTCTTC. V and J are TRBV19 and TRBJ2-1, with D maybe TRBD2 (5 bases). Trimming took 6 bases from V and 0 from J, leaving 9 bases between them. The CDR3 runs 14 residues. Per germline, CDR1 LNHDA and CDR2 SQIVND (reference sequence).

The chain is built from TRBV7-3 and TRBJ1-5, with D tentatively TRBD1 (6 bases). The CDR3 consists of 13 residues. In germline, CDR1 is SGHTA, CDR2 FQGTGA. Trimming took off 2 bases at V and 7 bases at J, with 9 bases between the two ends. CDR3 sequence: CASSLVQGQPQHF. The CDR3, as DNA: TGTGCCAGCAGCTTAGTACAGGGACAGCCCCAGCATTTT. The variable domain in full, completed from reference TRBV7-3 and TRBJ1-5, reads GAGVSQTPSNKVTEKGKYVELRCDPISGHTALYWYRQSLGQGPEFLIYFQGTGAADDSGLPNDRFFAVRPEGSVSTLKIQRTERGDSAVYLCASSLVQGQPQHFGDGTRLSIL.

The chain recombines TRBV30 with TRBJ1-1; 7 bases align to TRBD1. CDR1 and CDR2 from the germline V gene are GTSNPN and SVGIG (reference sequence). The CDR3 has 16 amino acids. V was pared by 4 bases and J by 1 base, with 12 bases of the junction left unmatched. The CDR3 here is CAWMRGRGGRNTEAFF. In nucleotides, the CDR3 is TGTGCCTGGATGAGAGGTAGAGGGGGCAGGAACACTGAAGCTTTCTTT.

This chain connects TRBV5-1 to TRBJ1-4, with 8 nucleotides matching TRBD1. The CDR3 extends over 15 amino acids. Germline CDR1 SGHRS, CDR2 YFSETQ. With 2 bases clipped from V and 3 bases from J, the junction kept 3 bases outside the gene matches. CDR3 protein: CASSFQGASNEKLFF. In DNA, the CDR3 is TGCGCCAGCAGCTTCCAGGGGGCGTCTAATGAAAAACTGTTTTTT. The full variable domain, completed using reference TRBV5-1 and TRBJ1-4, is KAGVTQTPRYLIKTRGQQVTLSCSPISGHRSVSWYQQTPGQGLQFLFEYFSETQRNKGNFPGRFSGRQFSNSRSEMNVSTLELGDSALYLCASSFQGASNEKLFFGSGTQLSVL.

The gene calls are TRBV4-3 and TRBJ2-5; D not certain. The CDR3 runs to 14 residues. CDR1 and CDR2 from the germline V gene are LGHNA and YSLEER. The V gene lost 1 base and the J gene lost 5 bases, with 11 bases spanning the gap. The CDR3 DNA is TGCGCCAGCAGCCAAGGGTCCAGTCGGGAGACCCAGTACTTC. Protein sequence: CASSQGSSRETQYF.

This sequence joins TRBV5-6 and TRBJ2-7; D is ambiguous. V lost 0 bases and J lost 0, with 10 bases in between. Per germline, CDR1 SGHDT and CDR2 YYEEEE. The CDR3 contains 15 residues. The DNA for the CDR3 is TGTGCCAGCAGCTTGGCGACTGTACCCTCCTACGAGCAGTACTTC. Its translation: CASSLATVPSYEQYF.

The chain employs TRBV28 and TRBJ2-3; unclear D gene. The CDR3 spans 11 residues. Germline assignment: CDR1 MDHEN and CDR2 SYDVKM. Deletions cut 4 bases from V and 7 bases from J, with 6 bases between. The chain's CDR3 is CASSSAHTQYF. CDR3 sequence (DNA): TGTGCCAGCAGTTCCGCACATACGCAGTATTTT.

This sequence joins TRBV5-1 and TRBJ2-1, with D possibly matching TRBD2 (7 bases). Germline assignment: CDR1 SGHRS and CDR2 YFSETQ. Deletions cut 7 bases from V and 1 base from J, with 9 bases between. CDR3 length: 13 residues. The CDR3 reads CASGGASYNEQFF. The CDR3 nucleotides are TGCGCCAGCGGGGGGGCGTCCTACAATGAGCAGTTCTTC.